Listed below are T cell receptor beta chains from one sample, sequenced in a study of cytomegalovirus exposure and HLA in healthy donors. Produced via immunoSEQ multiplex PCR; TCRdb's table is partial and in-frame only. This sample has about 100,000 clones; around 77% occur once, and the top ten carry roughly 4.2%. Sequencing was done on a sample of PBMCs. All receptors come from a male donor in good health and CMV-seronegative. The CDR3 runs from the conserved cysteine through the conserved F or W. D genes are given only for firm matches. The size entry is marked missing in some rows and otherwise reads once, few, many or a size class.

clone_size	v_call	d_call	j_call	cdr3_nt	cdr3_aa
.	TRBV18	TRBD1	TRBJ2-5	TGTGCCAGCTCGCGGGACAGGGTATACCAAGAGACCCAGTACTTC	CASSRDRVYQETQYF
few	TRBV6-5	.	TRBJ1-2	TGTGCCAGCAGTATCCCCGGGACTCCCACCTTC	CASSIPGTPTF
.	TRBV27	TRBD2	TRBJ2-1	TGTGCCAGCAAAGATAGCGGGCTTCGCTACAATGAGCAGTTCTTC	CASKDSGLRYNEQFF
.	TRBV4-1	.	TRBJ2-5	TGCGCCAGCAGGGCCGTGGGAGGGGGTGGGACCCAGTACTTC	CASRAVGGGGTQYF
.	TRBV9	.	TRBJ2-1	TGTGCCAGCAGCGCCCAGAGGGGGGGCTATGAGCAGTTCTTC	CASSAQRGGYEQFF
.	TRBV10-3	TRBD2	TRBJ2-3	TGTGCCATCAGCTCCAGCGGGGACGGAACAGATACGCAGTATTTT	CAISSSGDGTDTQYF
few	TRBV29-1	TRBD1	TRBJ2-5	TGCAGCGCCCGACAGGGTAAAGAGACCCAGTACTTC	CSARQGKETQYF
.	TRBV6-5	.	TRBJ2-4	TGTGCCAGCAGTGAGGAATCAGGGAACATTCAGTACTTC	CASSEESGNIQYF
.	TRBV19	TRBD2	TRBJ2-5	TGTGCCAGTAGTATGGGCGGAAAGTTTACGGCTAGCGGGAGGGAACTGGTAGGAGAGACCCAGTACTTC	CASSMGGKFTASGRELVGETQYF
.	TRBV25-1	.	TRBJ2-1	TGTGCCAGCAGTGGGACTTTGGGATACAATGAGCAGTTCTTC	CASSGTLGYNEQFF
.	TRBV30	.	TRBJ2-2	TGTGCCTGGAGTGCCATGAACACCGGGGAGCTGTTTTTT	CAWSAMNTGELFF
few	TRBV7-9	.	TRBJ2-5	TGTGCCAGCAGCCTTTCCCTGGAGACCCAGTACTTC	CASSLSLETQYF
.	TRBV4-2	.	TRBJ1-3	TGTGCCAGCAGCCCCCTGGCGACAGCTATGGGAAACACCATATATTTT	CASSPLATAMGNTIYF
once	TRBV9	TRBD1	TRBJ1-2	TGTGCCAGCAGCGCTGACAGGGGGGACTATGGCTACACCTTC	CASSADRGDYGYTF
.	TRBV5-8	TRBD1	TRBJ2-3	TGTGCCAGCCGATTCAGGGGGCCGGATACGCAGTATTTT	CASRFRGPDTQYF
.	TRBV12-5	TRBD2	TRBJ2-1	TGTGCTAGTTGTCCGCGGGAGGGAAGATACAATGAGCAGTTCTTC	CASCPREGRYNEQFF
once	TRBV7-9	TRBD1	TRBJ1-1	TGTGCCAGCAGCTTAGAGGGGACAGGGGGCACTGAAGCTTTCTTT	CASSLEGTGGTEAFF
.	TRBV5-1	TRBD2	TRBJ2-1	TGCGCCAGCAGCTTGGAGCCCAGCGGGAACTACAATGAGCAGTTCTTC	CASSLEPSGNYNEQFF
.	TRBV5-1	TRBD2	TRBJ2-7	TGCGCCAGCAGCTGGGGACTAGCGGGGTCCTACGAGCAGTACTTC	CASSWGLAGSYEQYF
.	TRBV5-1	.	TRBJ1-2	TGCGCCAGCAGCTTCTGGACATTCGACTATGGCTACACCTTC	CASSFWTFDYGYTF
once	TRBV10-2	.	TRBJ1-2	TGCGCCAGCAGTGAGTTCGGTAACTATGGCTACACCTTC	CASSEFGNYGYTF
.	TRBV11-2	.	TRBJ1-1	TGTGCCAGCAGCTTAGATCGGGGGGTAGCTTTCTTT	CASSLDRGVAFF
.	TRBV6-4	TRBD2	TRBJ2-3	TGTGCCAGCAGGCAAACTAGCGGAAGCACAGATACGCAGTATTTT	CASRQTSGSTDTQYF
.	TRBV27	TRBD2	TRBJ2-1	TGTGCCAGCAGTTTACTTTTGGCTAGCGGGAGACATGAGCAGTTCTTC	CASSLLLASGRHEQFF
.	TRBV5-1	TRBD2	TRBJ2-4	TGCGCCAGCAGCTTGTCTTCACTAGCGGGAGATCTAGCCAAAAACATTCAGTACTTC	CASSLSSLAGDLAKNIQYF
.	TRBV4-1	.	TRBJ2-3	TGCGCCAGCAGCCAAGGTGGGCTAGCACAAGATACGCAGTATTTT	CASSQGGLAQDTQYF
once	TRBV9	TRBD1	TRBJ2-7	TGTGCCAGCAGCCCCGGACAGGGAAGGTACGAGCAGTACTTC	CASSPGQGRYEQYF
.	TRBV27	.	TRBJ2-2	TGTGCCAGCAGTGCCAGGGACACCGGGGAGCTGTTTTTT	CASSARDTGELFF
.	TRBV10-2	TRBD2	TRBJ2-1	TGCGCCAGCAGCGGACTAGCGGGAACTACCGCATACAATGAGCAGTTCTTC	CASSGLAGTTAYNEQFF
.	TRBV19	TRBD1	TRBJ1-2	TGTGCCAGTAGTCCTCGGACAGGGGGCTATGGCTACACCTTC	CASSPRTGGYGYTF
.	TRBV4-1	TRBD2	TRBJ2-5	TGCGCCAGCAGCCTGTCTCTAGCGGCCAACCAAGAGATCCAGTACTTC	CASSLSLAANQEIQYF
.	TRBV15	TRBD2	TRBJ2-1	TGTGCCACCAGCAGAGTTAAGGGAGGGCTGAGGAATGAGCAGTTCTTC	CATSRVKGGLRNEQFF
.	TRBV10-1	.	TRBJ2-1	TGCGCCAGCAGTGACGGACTTTCCTACAATGAGCAGTTCTTC	CASSDGLSYNEQFF
.	TRBV7-2	.	TRBJ2-2	TGTGCCAGCAGCTTAGGGCTAGCCGCCCTTACCGGGGAGCTGTTTTTT	CASSLGLAALTGELFF
.	TRBV10-1	TRBD2	TRBJ2-1	TGCGCCAGCAGTGAGGCCCTAGCGGGAGCAAGGAATGAGCAGTTCTTC	CASSEALAGARNEQFF
.	TRBV7-9	TRBD1	TRBJ1-3	TGTGCCAGCAGCTTAACCGGGACAGATCGCTCTGGAAACACCATATATTTT	CASSLTGTDRSGNTIYF
.	TRBV19	TRBD2	TRBJ2-7	TGTGCCAGTTCTACAGGGACTAGCGGGAGGATCGACGAGCAGTACTTC	CASSTGTSGRIDEQYF
.	TRBV7-8	.	TRBJ1-4	TGTGCCAGCAGCGGGCATCGGGGGACGGGGAATGAAAAACTGTTTTTT	CASSGHRGTGNEKLFF
.	TRBV10-1	TRBD2	TRBJ2-7	TGCGCCAGCAGTACGGGAGGCTTCTACGAGCAGTGCTTC	CASSTGGFYEQCF
.	TRBV4-2	TRBD2	TRBJ2-7	TGTGCCAGCAGCCAAGGACTAGCGGGAGGCCACGAGCAGTACTTC	CASSQGLAGGHEQYF
few	TRBV7-8	.	TRBJ1-2	TGTGCCAGCAGCTCCGGTTATGCAACTAACTATGGCTACACCTTC	CASSSGYATNYGYTF
.	TRBV29-1	.	TRBJ1-2	TGCAGCTTAAGGACAGTCTATGGCTACACCTTC	CSLRTVYGYTF
.	TRBV28	.	TRBJ2-1	TGTGCCAGCAGTTTTACTGTTGAGCAGTTCTTC	CASSFTVEQFF
.	TRBV27	TRBD2	TRBJ2-7	TGTGCCAGCAGTTTAAGTGAAGGGTCTAGCGGGGTCTACGAGCAGTACTTC	CASSLSEGSSGVYEQYF
.	TRBV27	TRBD1	TRBJ1-6	TGTGCCAGCAGATTAATCCTCAGGGGGCGGAATTCACCCCTCCACTTT	CASRLILRGRNSPLHF
.	TRBV19	TRBD1	TRBJ2-7	TGTGCCAGTAGTATAGGCGGGACAGGGCTGTACGAGCAGTACTTC	CASSIGGTGLYEQYF
.	TRBV20-1	.	TRBJ2-7	TGCAGTGCTAGAGAAGGGGACGAGCAGTACTTC	CSAREGDEQYF
.	TRBV5-1	.	TRBJ2-3	TGCGCCAGCAGCTTGAGAGCAGATACGCAGTATTTT	CASSLRADTQYF
.	TRBV7-2	.	TRBJ2-7	TGTGCCAGCAGCTCCAACCGGGGATACGAGCAGTACTTC	CASSSNRGYEQYF
.	TRBV6-1	.	TRBJ2-1	TGTGCCAGCAGTGAACCCGGGGACTCCTACAATGAGCAGTTCTTC	CASSEPGDSYNEQFF
.	TRBV30	TRBD1	TRBJ2-7	TGTGCCTGGACCGGACAGGGGTGCTACGAGCAGTACTTC	CAWTGQGCYEQYF
.	TRBV27	.	TRBJ2-2	TGTGCCAGCAGCCACCTTTTGGGGGCCACCGGGGAGCTGTTTTTT	CASSHLLGATGELFF
.	TRBV2	.	TRBJ1-1	TGTGCCAGCATCACATCTGAAGCTTTCTTT	CASITSEAFF
.	TRBV30	.	TRBJ1-4	TGTGCCTGGAGTGTGGAGGCCGTAAATGAAAAACTGTTTTTT	CAWSVEAVNEKLFF
.	TRBV7-6	.	TRBJ2-5	TGTGCCAGCAGCTCTAGCGAGGAGACCCAGTACTTC	CASSSSEETQYF
once	TRBV10-1	TRBD2	TRBJ2-1	TGCGCCAGCAGTAGGGATGCGGGAGGGGCCTACAATGAGCAGTTCTTC	CASSRDAGGAYNEQFF
.	TRBV19	.	TRBJ2-7	TGTGCCAGTAGTCGGCCAGGGCTCCCCCCCTACGAGCAGTACTTC	CASSRPGLPPYEQYF